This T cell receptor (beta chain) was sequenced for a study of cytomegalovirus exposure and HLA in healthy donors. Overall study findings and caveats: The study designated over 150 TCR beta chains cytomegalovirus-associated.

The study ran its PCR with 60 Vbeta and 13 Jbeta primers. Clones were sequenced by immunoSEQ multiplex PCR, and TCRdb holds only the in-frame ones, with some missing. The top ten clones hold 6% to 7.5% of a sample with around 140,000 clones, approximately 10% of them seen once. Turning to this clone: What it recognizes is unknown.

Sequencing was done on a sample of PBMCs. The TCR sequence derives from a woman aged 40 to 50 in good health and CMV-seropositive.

CDR3 sequence reads: CSVAFGGAETQYF. The CDR3 DNA follows: TGCAGCGTTGCTTTCGGGGGGGCAGAGACCCAGTACTTC. This chain uses TRBV29-1 with TRBJ2-5; 8 nucleotides agree with TRBD2. There are 13 residues in the CDR3. Looked up from germline, CDR1 is SQVTM and CDR2 is ANQGSEA. V shed 4 bases and J 4 bases; nucleotides not matched to a gene: 5.